This T cell receptor (beta chain) was recorded in a study of blood T cell repertoires in COVID-19. This clone showed up just a few times. The CDR3 totals 17 residues. The V gene end was trimmed by 3 bases and the J gene end by 7 bases; junction bases not matched to a gene: 13. The germline V gene has CDR1 KGHSH and CDR2 LQKENI. Original analysis: Cell counts per sample came from amplifying reference gene primers. Here immunoSEQ multiplex PCR was the method, and the copy in TCRdb shows in-frame clones only, minus some. D and trimming come from the DNA, and the V and J calls and clone size come from that table. Of 250,000 or so clones detected, nearly 90% appear once; the ten largest clones hold 3%.

The chain is built from TRBV18 and TRBJ2-1, with 9 positions matching TRBD2. The sample was peripheral blood. The TCR sequence derives from a man aged 18 to 30 with active or convalescent COVID-19. The CDR3 reads CASSPLRPAGGKNEQFF. The CDR3 DNA sequence: TGTGCCAGCTCACCCCTTCGCCCTGCGGGGGGGAAGAATGAGCAGTTCTTC.